The clone carrying this T cell receptor (beta chain) was recorded at least ten times. The CDR3 runs 13 residues. The sample comes from a study of HIV-infected patients and healthy controls. No cell fractionation was done, so the repertoire covers all unsorted peripheral blood T cells. cDNA was made from approximately 0.55 ug RNA using alpha and beta constant primers. Each of the alpha and beta chains got its own library through chain-specific third strand synthesis with indices. Ligation attached cDNA to a 5' RACE adapter that carried a random hexamer and SP2 site. TCRdb recomputed calls from the 5' RACE reads with MiXCR, one row per CDR3 protein. The table lists under 25,000 distinct CDR3 sequences, about 8.3% of them singletons, with 2.6% in the top ten.

The sequence derives from an adult in good health. Sequencing was done on a sample of blood. V is TRBV21-1 and J is TRBJ1-1. TRBV21-1 is classified as a pseudogene. CDR3 nucleotides: TGTGCCACCGCAAAGGGGGATCCTCCAGGAGCTTTCTTT. Encoded protein: CATAKGDPPGAFF.